This T cell receptor (beta chain) is drawn from a study of blood T cell repertoires in COVID-19. The wider study: Spain, Italy and the United States supplied samples that represented acute and convalescent COVID-19. PBMCs, B-cell-depleted T cells, or T cells provided the cDNA or gDNA that made up the material.

CDR1 is LNHDA and CDR2 is SQIVND in the germline V gene (reference sequence). The ends lost 3 bases at V and 5 bases at J; junction bases unmatched: 6. The CDR3 sequence is 15 residues long. How the authors handled the data: Amplifying reference gene primers gave estimates of nucleated cell counts. Sequencing was performed with immunoSEQ multiplex PCR; in TCRdb, only in-frame clones are kept and a portion is missing. V, J and clone size were drawn from that table, and D and trimming were deduced from the DNA. The profile shows hundreds of thousands of clones, around 88% of them singletons. Recruited during active infection, patients (from Seattle) were subsequently followed longitudinally.

The chain has TRBV19 and TRBJ2-3, with TRBD2 matching 9 bases. The source of this sequence is a woman in her forties or fifties with COVID-19, enrolled during active disease. The sequencing input was peripheral blood. Written as DNA, the CDR3 is TGTGCCAGTAGTATTGCTAGCGGGGCGGGAGATACGCAGTATTTT. This codes for CASSIASGAGDTQYF. The complete variable domain, with remaining parts taken from reference TRBV19 and TRBJ2-3, reads DGGITQSPKYLFRKEGQNVTLSCEQNLNHDAMYWYRQDPGQGLRLIYYSQIVNDFQKGDIAEGYSVSREKKESFPLTVTSAQKNPTAFYLCASSIASGAGDTQYFGPGTRLTVL.